This entry lists 16 T cell receptor beta chains sequenced from one sample in a study of blood T cell repertoires in COVID-19. TCRdb's copy holds only in-frame clones and misses some; the assay was immunoSEQ multiplex PCR. The data show 76,000 or so clones, with under 95% seen just once and around 5.8% held by the top ten. Sequencing used peripheral blood. These receptors came from a human donor in a cohort sampled during active COVID-19.

The chain has TRBV6-6 and TRBJ1-2, with D possibly matching TRBD1 (5 bases). V shed 5 bases and J shed 0 bases, with 16 bases lying between them. Germline CDR1 is MNHNY and CDR2 is SVGAGI (reference sequence). The CDR3 is 16 amino acids. CDR3 in DNA: TGTGCCAGCAGTCTACATAGACAGTTAGCTAACTATGGCTACACCTTC. Protein: CASSLHRQLANYGYTF.

The V gene is TRBV27, the J gene TRBJ2-7; a weak D match, TRBD1 (7 bases). Trimming took off 5 bases at V and 3 bases at J, with 14 bases between the two ends. Germline V lookup: CDR1 MNHEY, CDR2 SMNVEV (reference sequence). The CDR3 sequence is 14 residues long. Written as DNA, the CDR3 is TGTGCCAGCAGTCCTACAGGGGAGGTCTACGAGCAGTACTTC. Translating gives CASSPTGEVYEQYF.

This clone was seen only once. This chain joins TRBV18 and TRBJ2-7; 7 nucleotides match TRBD1. Germline V lookup: CDR1 KGHSH, CDR2 LQKENI. This CDR3 region has 18 residues. V lost 2 bases to trimming and J lost 0 bases; unmatched junction nucleotides: 13. The CDR3 region is CASSPNPSTGYFSYEQYF. As DNA, the CDR3 is TGTGCCAGCTCACCAAACCCTTCGACAGGGTACTTCTCCTACGAGCAGTACTTC.

The chain carries TRBV5-5 and TRBJ1-2, with a tentative D call TRBD1 (5 bases). The V gene's germline CDR1 is SGHKS and CDR2 YYEKEE (reference sequence). The V end lost 0 bases, the J end lost 2 bases, and 11 bases lay between the germline ends. This CDR3 has 15 residues. This chain's CDR3 is CASSLAGRSNYGYTF. CDR3 nucleotide sequence: TGTGCCAGCAGCTTGGCAGGGCGCAGCAACTATGGCTACACCTTC.

The chain employs TRBV11-1 and TRBJ2-3, with 10 bases aligning to TRBD2. The CDR3 is 15 residues long. Germline CDR1 SGHAT, CDR2 FQDESV (reference sequence). V was pared by 8 bases and J by 2 bases, with 7 bases of the junction left unmatched. CDR3 nucleotides: TGTGCCAGCTCGCTCGGACTAGCGGACACAGATACGCAGTATTTT. Its protein product is CASSLGLADTDTQYF.

This chain connects TRBV6-2 or TRBV6-3 to TRBJ1-1; D unclear. CDR3 length equals 14 residues. From germline, CDR1 is MNHEY and CDR2 SVGEGT. The germline V and J ends were trimmed by 4 bases and 4 bases, with 13 bases remaining between them. For the CDR3, the DNA is TGTGCCAGCAGTTGGATGGTATCGGGCACTGAAGCTTTCTTT. Protein product: CASSWMVSGTEAFF.

J is TRBJ2-3 and V is TRBV6-5; 8 bases are shared with TRBD1. V lost 2 bases, J lost 2 bases, and 6 bases stayed unmatched. The CDR3 runs 16 residues. CDR1 is MNHEY, CDR2 SVGAGI, per germline. CDR3 sequence (DNA): TGTGCCAGCAGTTACGACAGGGGTGGGGTCACAGATACGCAGTATTTT. Translated, it gives CASSYDRGGVTDTQYF.

The J gene is TRBJ1-4, the V gene TRBV7-9, with a possible D match to TRBD1 (6 bases). CDR3 length: 16 residues. Germline loops: CDR1 SEHNR, CDR2 FQNEAQ (reference sequence). V was clipped by 4 bases and J by 2 bases, with 14 bases between them. This CDR3 reads CASSSNTQGTNEKLFF. CDR3 nucleotide sequence: TGTGCCAGCAGCTCGAATACCCAGGGGACTAATGAAAAACTGTTTTTT.

CDR3 amino acids: CAISESGQNTEAFF. The CDR3, as DNA: TGTGCCATCAGTGAGTCGGGACAGAACACTGAAGCTTTCTTT. The rearrangement joins TRBV10-3 to TRBJ1-1; the D gene is possibly TRBD1 (6 bases). CDR3 length: 14 amino acids. The germline V gene has CDR1 ENHRY and CDR2 SYGVKD. Trimming removed 0 bases at V and 1 base at J, with 6 bases between.

V is TRBV4-1 and J is TRBJ2-5; 8 bases map to TRBD2. Germline V lookup: CDR1 MGHRA, CDR2 YSYEKL. V dropped 4 bases and J dropped 5; count of bases not matched to a gene: 9. The CDR3 is 15 amino acids. The CDR3 bases are TGCGCCAGCAGCCGATACGGGGGGGCAGGTGAGACCCAGTACTTC. Protein sequence: CASSRYGGAGETQYF.

This chain links TRBV14 with TRBJ2-1; D perhaps matches TRBD1 (6 bases). Deletions cut 0 bases from V and 6 bases from J, with 30 bases between. The germline V gene has CDR1 SGHDN and CDR2 FVKESK. CDR3 size: 21 residues. CDR3 sequence (DNA): TGTGCCAGCAGCCAAGATTTCGGCCCCTGTTTAGCAGGGGAAGTGATCAATGAGCAGTTCTTC. It encodes CASSQDFGPCLAGEVINEQFF. The full variable domain, rest sourced from reference TRBV14 and TRBJ2-1, is EAGVTQFPSHSVIEKGQTVTLRCDPISGHDNLYWYRRVMGKEIKFLLHFVKESKQDESGMPNNRFLAERTGGTYSTLKVQPAELEDSGVYFCASSQDFGPCLAGEVINEQFFGPGTRLTVL.

This rearrangement joins TRBV6-4 to TRBJ1-2; 7 bases line up with TRBD1. This CDR3 spans 13 amino acids. J was trimmed by 8 bases and V by 3 bases; bases with no gene match: 6. The V gene's germline CDR1 is MRHNA and CDR2 SNTAGT. CDR3 nucleotides: TGTGCCAGCAGTGAAGTCCAGGGGGAAGGCTACACCTTC. It translates to CASSEVQGEGYTF.

This chain joins TRBV12-5 and TRBJ1-4; 8 bases match TRBD1. Looked up from germline, CDR1 is LGHNT and CDR2 is FRNRAP. The CDR3 runs to 20 residues. Losses at the gene ends were 0 bases for V and 8 bases for J; bases not matched to a gene: 20. In DNA, the CDR3 is TGTGCTAGTGGTTTGGTATCGGGGACAGGTTTCCGTCTCCCGGGAGAAAAACTGTTTTTT. Protein: CASGLVSGTGFRLPGEKLFF.

In its sample, this clone was seen once. V gene TRBV6-6 combines with J gene TRBJ2-1, with 11 bases that match TRBD2. CDR3 size: 13 residues. Germline lookup yields CDR1 MNHNY and CDR2 SVGAGI (reference sequence). Germline trimming cut 5 bases from V and 6 bases from J; bases unmatched to any gene: 0. Written as DNA, the CDR3 is TGTGCCAGCAGTCTAGCGGGGGGCAATGAGCAGTTCTTC. Protein sequence: CASSLAGGNEQFF.

The J gene is TRBJ1-1, the V gene TRBV27; tentative D call: TRBD1 (5 bases). V lost 3 bases to trimming and J lost 3 bases, with 8 bases between them. The germline gives CDR1 MNHEY, CDR2 SMNVEV (reference sequence). CDR3 length equals 13 residues. CDR3 DNA sequence: TGTGCCAGCAGTTTCGGCAGGGACACTGAAGCTTTCTTT. It is translated as CASSFGRDTEAFF.

The chain combines TRBV5-4 with TRBJ1-2, with D unresolved. V was cut by 9 bases and J by 1 base, with 16 bases left in between. Germline V gene lookup returns CDR1 SGHNT and CDR2 YYREEE (reference sequence). The CDR3 is 14 amino acids. CDR3 region: CATRGSGINYGYTF. The CDR3 coding sequence is TGTGCCACCAGAGGGAGCGGGATTAACTATGGCTACACCTTC.